The 12 T cell receptor beta chains below were found in one sample sequenced in a study of blood T cell repertoires in COVID-19 (TCRdb year 2020). The method behind the library was the immunoSEQ multiplex PCR assay. TCRdb mirrors the immuneACCESS table, restricted to in-frame sequences. Some clones are absent from its copies; in checked studies, under half trace to an unresolved V gene, and the reason for the others is unknown. The sample table contains around 190,000 clones; only one count was recorded for roughly 85% of them. Around 8% of the sample goes to the ten largest clones. The sample was peripheral blood. These TCRs come from a woman aged 55-70 years with acute or convalescent COVID-19.

The chain links TRBV21-1 to TRBJ2-2; the table's D gene call, TRBD2, was not cross checked with the DNA. TRBV21-1 is a recognized pseudogene. The CDR3 runs to 18 residues. The CDR3 coding sequence is TGTGCCAGCAGCAAAAAAACCGTGGGGACTAGAGACACCGGGGAGCTGTTTTTT. Amino acid sequence: CASSKKTVGTRDTGELFF.

This clone was seen more than once but under ten times. The chain uses TRBV4-2 and TRBJ2-7, with TRBD2 matching over 7 bases. V trimming: 0 bases; J trimming: 2 bases; junction bases outside the gene matches: 1. Germline assignment: CDR1 LGHNA and CDR2 YNFKEQ. This CDR3 is built from 14 residues. The CDR3 DNA reads TGTGCCAGCAGCCAAGATCTAGCGGCCTACGAGCAGTACGTC. It codes for CASSQDLAAYEQYV.

The rearrangement uses TRBV3-1 (or the pseudogene TRBV3-2) and TRBJ2-5; 15 nucleotides match TRBD2. Germline trimming cut 4 bases from V and 5 bases from J; bases unmatched to any gene: 8. From germline, CDR1 is LGHDT and CDR2 YNNKEL (reference sequence). The CDR3 contains 17 residues. The CDR3, as DNA: TGTGCCAGCAGCCCTGGACTAGCGGGAGGGAGAGGGGAGACCCAGTACTTC. It yields the protein CASSPGLAGGRGETQYF.

The gene calls are TRBV6-6 and TRBJ2-3; 7 bases map to TRBD1. This CDR3 spans 16 amino acids. Germline CDR1 MNHNY, CDR2 SVGAGI (reference sequence). The ends lost 4 bases at V and 0 bases at J; junction bases unmatched: 7. This chain's CDR3 is CASSSITGASTDTQYF. Written as DNA, the CDR3 is TGTGCCAGCAGTTCAATTACAGGGGCTAGCACAGATACGCAGTATTTT.

The chain is built from TRBV12-3 or TRBV12-4 and TRBJ2-1; D possibly corresponds to TRBD1 (6 bases). V shed 6 bases and J shed 9 bases, with 15 bases lying between them. The CDR3 is 13 amino acids. CDR3 protein: CASSLKQGSEQFF. Written as DNA, the CDR3 is TGTGCCAGCAGCCTTAAACAGGGCAGTGAGCAGTTCTTC.

A single count supports this clone. CDR3 coding DNA: TGTGCCAGCAGCCCCCGACTAGAGGGGTCCGATACGCAGTATTTT. It is translated as CASSPRLEGSDTQYF. The V and J genes are TRBV9 and TRBJ2-3, with D possibly being TRBD2 (6 bases). V was cut by 4 bases and J by 6 bases, with 18 bases left in between. Germline CDR1 reads SGDLS; CDR2 reads YYNGEE. The CDR3 is 15 residues long. Combining the CDR3 with reference TRBV9 and TRBJ2-3 gives the whole variable domain DSGVTQTPKHLITATGQRVTLRCSPRSGDLSVYWYQQSLDQGLQFLIQYYNGEERAKGNILERFSAQQFPDLHSELNLSSLELGDSALYFCASSPRLEGSDTQYFGPGTRLTVL.

The gene calls are TRBV5-1 and TRBJ1-1; D uncertain. Trimming took off 0 bases at V and 5 bases at J, with 11 bases between the two ends. The CDR3 covers 14 residues. Looked up from germline, CDR1 is SGHRS and CDR2 is YFSETQ. The CDR3 is CASSLGGRGTEAFF. The CDR3 bases are TGCGCCAGCAGCTTGGGAGGGCGGGGTACTGAAGCTTTCTTT. The whole variable domain, filled in from reference TRBV5-1 and TRBJ1-1, reads KAGVTQTPRYLIKTRGQQVTLSCSPISGHRSVSWYQQTPGQGLQFLFEYFSETQRNKGNFPGRFSGRQFSNSRSEMNVSTLELGDSALYLCASSLGGRGTEAFFGQGTRLTVV.

The sample holds one count of this clone. The CDR3 here is CASNDRAQPQHF. The DNA for the CDR3 is TGTGCCAGCAATGACAGGGCTCAGCCCCAGCATTTT. The chain uses TRBV19 and TRBJ1-5, with 7 bases matching TRBD1. Germline CDR1 LNHDA, CDR2 SQIVND (reference sequence). Trimming took 9 bases from V and 6 from J; bases not matched to a gene: 5. There are 12 residues in the CDR3.

CDR3 amino acids: CASSQPGALSEQYF. The DNA for the CDR3 is TGTGCCAGCAGTCAGCCAGGGGCCCTCAGCGAGCAGTACTTC. The V and J genes are TRBV28 and TRBJ2-7; perhaps TRBD1 as D (6 bases). The CDR3 spans 14 residues. V was clipped by 5 bases and J by 6 bases, with 17 bases between them. CDR1 is MDHEN, CDR2 SYDVKM, per germline.

The chain links TRBV3-1 (or the pseudogene TRBV3-2) to TRBJ2-7, with a tentative D call TRBD2 (6 bases). This CDR3 spans 13 amino acids. CDR1 is LGHDT and CDR2 is YNNKEL in the germline V gene (reference sequence). The V gene lost 4 bases and the J gene lost 4 bases, with 11 bases spanning the gap. The CDR3 here is CASSPSGLYEQYF. In DNA form, the CDR3 reads TGTGCCAGCAGCCCCTCGGGACTGTACGAGCAGTACTTC.

The chain employs TRBV6-2 or TRBV6-3 and TRBJ2-7; unclear D gene. The CDR3 consists of 13 residues. V was clipped by 0 bases and J by 3 bases, with 6 bases between them. Germline CDR1 is MNHEY and CDR2 is SVGEGT. The CDR3 region has the DNA TGTGCCAGCAGTTACTCGCAGTTCTACGAGCAGTACGTC. This gives the protein CASSYSQFYEQYV.

The chain is built from TRBV7-3 and TRBJ2-1; D unclear. V lost 5 bases to trimming and J lost 5 bases, with 10 bases between them. The CDR3 length is 13 residues. The germline CDR1 and CDR2 sequences are SGHTA and FQGTGA. CDR3 bases: TGTGCCAGCAGCGAGGTCGTCGACAATGAGCAGTTCTTC. It translates to CASSEVVDNEQFF.